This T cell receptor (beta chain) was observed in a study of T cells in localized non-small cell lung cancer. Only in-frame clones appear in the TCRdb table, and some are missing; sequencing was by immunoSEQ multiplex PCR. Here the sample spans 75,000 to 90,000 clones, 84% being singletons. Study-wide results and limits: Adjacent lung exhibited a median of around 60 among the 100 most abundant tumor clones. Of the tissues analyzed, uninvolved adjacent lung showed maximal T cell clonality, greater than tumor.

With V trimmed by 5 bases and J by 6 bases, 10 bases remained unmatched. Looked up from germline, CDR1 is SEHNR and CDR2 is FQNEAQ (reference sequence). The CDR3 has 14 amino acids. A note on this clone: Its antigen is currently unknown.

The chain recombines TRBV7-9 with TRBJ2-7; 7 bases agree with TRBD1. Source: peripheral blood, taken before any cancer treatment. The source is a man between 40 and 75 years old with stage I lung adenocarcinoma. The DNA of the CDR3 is TGTGCCAGCAGCCATTCCGGGACAGCAATCGAGCAGTACTTC. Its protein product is CASSHSGTAIEQYF.